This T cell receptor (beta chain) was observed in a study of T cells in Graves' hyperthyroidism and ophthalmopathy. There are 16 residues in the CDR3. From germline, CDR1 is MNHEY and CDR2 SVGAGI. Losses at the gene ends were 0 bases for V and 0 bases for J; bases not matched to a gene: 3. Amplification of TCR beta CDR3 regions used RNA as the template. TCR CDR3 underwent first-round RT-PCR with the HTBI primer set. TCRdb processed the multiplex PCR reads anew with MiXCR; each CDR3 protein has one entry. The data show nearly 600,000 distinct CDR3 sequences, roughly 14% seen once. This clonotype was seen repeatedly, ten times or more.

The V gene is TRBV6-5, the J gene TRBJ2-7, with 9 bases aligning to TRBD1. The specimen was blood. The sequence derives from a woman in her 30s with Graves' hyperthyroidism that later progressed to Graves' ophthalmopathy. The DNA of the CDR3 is TGTGCCAGCAGTTACTCTCACAGGGGGCCCTCCTACGAGCAGTACTTC. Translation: CASSYSHRGPSYEQYF.